These 32 T cell receptor beta chains share one sample of origin, sequenced in a study of OX40 agonist ivuxolimab in advanced cancers. This table comes from immunoSEQ multiplex PCR, and its TCRdb copy is limited to in-frame clones, with some not included. The sample includes roughly 97,000 clones, about 90% of them seen just once. The sample in question was CD4+ or CD8+ T cells sorted from blood, obtained in a trial of the OX40 agonist ivuxolimab. The receptors derive from an adult with an advanced solid tumor such as melanoma, head and neck, liver or kidney cancer.

Only one count was recorded for this clone. The rearrangement uses TRBV10-1 and TRBJ2-1, with D perhaps matching TRBD1 (6 bases). The CDR3 length is 16 residues. V was cut by 1 base and J by 7 bases, with 17 bases left in between. Germline values: CDR1 WNHNN, CDR2 SYGVQD (reference sequence). CDR3 bases: TGCGCCAGCAGTGAGTACAGGGAAAAAGGTCCTAATGAGCAGTTCTTC. It is translated as CASSEYREKGPNEQFF.

V gene TRBV5-1 combines with J gene TRBJ2-7; D possibly uses TRBD1 or TRBD2 (5 bases each). Germline V gives CDR1 SGHRS, CDR2 YFSETQ. Trimming pared 5 bases from V and 0 bases from J, leaving 15 bases between. The CDR3 is 15 amino acids. The CDR3 sequence: CASRTGTQSSYEQYF. The CDR3 DNA sequence: TGCGCCAGCAGAACCGGGACCCAGAGCTCCTACGAGCAGTACTTC.

V and J are TRBV9 and TRBJ2-7; TRBD1 aligns across 10 bases. The CDR3 totals 14 residues. Germline CDR1 is SGDLS and CDR2 is YYNGEE. V was clipped by 4 bases and J by 5 bases; unmatched bases: 6. CDR3 DNA sequence: TGTGCCAGCAGCACCCGGACAGGGGGTGACGAGCAGTACTTC. This translates into CASSTRTGGDEQYF.

The rearrangement joins TRBV4-2 to TRBJ2-5, with 15 nucleotides matching TRBD2. Germline assignment: CDR1 LGHNA and CDR2 YNFKEQ. The J segment lost 0 bases and the V segment lost 4 bases, leaving 3 bases of the junction unmatched. The CDR3 is 17 residues long. The CDR3 here is CASSPWTSGGDQETQYF. The CDR3 DNA follows: TGTGCCAGCAGCCCTTGGACTAGCGGGGGGGACCAAGAGACCCAGTACTTC.

This clone was seen once. The chain carries TRBV2 and TRBJ1-4, with D possibly being TRBD1 (5 bases). From germline, CDR1 is SNHLY and CDR2 FYNNEI. V dropped 6 bases and J dropped 4 bases, with 6 bases sitting between them. The CDR3 has 12 amino acids. CDR3 bases: TGTGCCAGCAGACAGGTTAATGAAAAACTGTTTTTT. Its protein is CASRQVNEKLFF.

V is TRBV11-2 and J is TRBJ2-1; 16 bases agree with TRBD2. Germline V CDR1 and CDR2: SGHAT, FQNNGV. V dropped 4 bases and J dropped 7; count of bases not matched to a gene: 7. This CDR3 is built from 17 residues. This CDR3 is CASSSPGTSGGANEQFF. As DNA, the CDR3 is TGTGCCAGCAGCTCACCCGGGACTAGCGGGGGGGCGAATGAGCAGTTCTTC.

J is TRBJ1-6 and V is TRBV7-9, with D unresolved. This CDR3 spans 12 amino acids. Germline V gene sequence: CDR1 SEHNR, CDR2 FQNEAQ (reference sequence). V was clipped by 5 bases and J by 10 bases, with 9 bases between them. CDR3 bases: TGTGCCAGCAGCGAAGGGAACTCACCCCTCCACTTT. It translates to CASSEGNSPLHF.

This chain joins TRBV29-1 and TRBJ2-6, with 7 bases that match TRBD2. The trim removed 1 base at V and 0 bases at J, leaving 3 bases unmatched. The CDR3 sequence is 16 residues long. Germline values: CDR1 SQVTM, CDR2 ANQGSEA. DNA of the CDR3: TGCAGCGTTGAAGCGGGGGGATCCTCTGGGGCCAACGTCCTGACTTTC. Its translation is CSVEAGGSSGANVLTF. Filled out from reference TRBV29-1 and TRBJ2-6, the complete variable domain reads SAVISQKPSRDICQRGTSLTIQCQVDSQVTMMFWYRQQPGQSLTLIATANQGSEATYESGFVIDKFPISRPNLTFSTLTVSNMSPEDSSIYLCSVEAGGSSGANVLTFGAGSRLTVL.

V gene TRBV7-2 combines with J gene TRBJ2-5; D unresolved. With 5 bases removed from V and 1 base from J, the gap between germline ends came to 14 bases. From germline, CDR1 is SGHTA and CDR2 FQGNSA. CDR3 length: 15 residues. The CDR3, as DNA: TGTGCCAGCAGCCCCGGTGGGTATAGCCAAGAGACCCAGTACTTC. It yields the protein CASSPGGYSQETQYF.

The chain employs TRBV10-1 and TRBJ1-2; D may be TRBD1 (5 bases). The CDR3 consists of 13 residues. With 6 bases removed from V and 2 bases from J, the gap between germline ends came to 10 bases. Germline V gene data show CDR1 as WNHNN and CDR2 as SYGVQD (reference sequence). The CDR3 loop reads CASSGGRNYGYTF. In nucleotides, the CDR3 is TGCGCCAGCAGCGGGGGACGGAACTATGGCTACACCTTC.

V usage is TRBV15 and J usage is TRBJ1-1; no clear D gene. Germline CDR1 and CDR2: LNHNV and YYDKDF (reference sequence). CDR3 length: 14 residues. The V gene lost 3 bases and the J gene lost 4 bases, with 12 bases spanning the gap. Written as DNA, the CDR3 is TGTGCCACCAGCAGGCCCGCTTTGAGCACTGAAGCTTTCTTT. It yields the protein CATSRPALSTEAFF.

The chain joins TRBV6-5 to TRBJ2-3, with 7 bases that match TRBD2. Losses at the gene ends were 10 bases for V and 4 bases for J; bases not matched to a gene: 8. The CDR3 covers 13 residues. Germline CDR1 and CDR2: MNHEY and SVGAGI. The CDR3 loop is CATVVAGADTQYF. CDR3 DNA sequence: TGTGCCACCGTTGTAGCGGGCGCAGATACGCAGTATTTT.

This clone was recorded a few times. The same CDR3 can be traced to other DNA sequences in this sample. The chain links TRBV19 to TRBJ1-2, with 9 nucleotides matching TRBD1. Per germline, CDR1 LNHDA and CDR2 SQIVND (reference sequence). The CDR3 spans 14 residues. The V and J ends lost 6 bases and 4 bases, in that order; junction bases with no gene match: 6. CDR3 nucleotides: TGTGCCAGTAGCAGACCGGGACAGGGCTATGGCTACACCTTC. Its translation is CASSRPGQGYGYTF.

The chain joins TRBV6-6 to TRBJ2-5, with D hard to call. Trimming stripped 6 bases from V and 3 bases from J, with 11 bases between. The CDR3 spans 13 residues. Germline V gene sequence: CDR1 MNHNY, CDR2 SVGAGI (reference sequence). CDR3: CASSTVMKETQYF. The CDR3 DNA reads TGTGCCAGCAGCACCGTGATGAAAGAGACCCAGTACTTC.

The genes are TRBV11-2 and TRBJ1-3; 8 bases fit TRBD1. Germline lookup yields CDR1 SGHAT and CDR2 FQNNGV. The CDR3 consists of 17 residues. The V and J ends lost 3 bases and 0 bases, in that order; junction bases with no gene match: 7. CDR3 sequence reads: CASSLVGRGPSGNTIYF. The CDR3 bases are TGTGCCAGCAGCTTGGTGGGCAGGGGGCCCTCTGGAAACACCATATATTTT.

This chain links TRBV10-2 with TRBJ1-1; D remains ambiguous. V was trimmed by 2 bases and J by 1 base, leaving 2 bases between them. From germline, CDR1 is WSHSY and CDR2 SAAADI. This CDR3 has 12 amino acids. The CDR3 here is CASSERNTEAFF. In DNA form, the CDR3 reads TGCGCCAGCAGTGAGAGGAACACTGAAGCTTTCTTT.

V and J are TRBV6-5 and TRBJ2-5; TRBD2 is a possible D gene (5 bases). V was cut by 5 bases and J by 5 bases, with 18 bases left in between. The germline V gene encodes CDR1 MNHEY and CDR2 SVGAGI. This CDR3 is 15 amino acids long. The CDR3 region is CASSHSPEVGETQYF. The CDR3, as DNA: TGTGCCAGCAGTCATAGCCCGGAGGTAGGGGAGACCCAGTACTTC.

The rearrangement joins TRBV18 to TRBJ1-4; 7 bases agree with TRBD1. Germline values: CDR1 KGHSH, CDR2 LQKENI. V lost 3 bases and J lost 7; bases outside the gene matches: 5. CDR3 size: 14 residues. The CDR3 spells CASSPRGTAEKLFF. In DNA form, the CDR3 reads TGTGCCAGCTCACCTCGAGGGACAGCTGAAAAACTGTTTTTT.

V and J are TRBV5-1 and TRBJ1-2; TRBD1 might be the D (5 bases). Trimming shortened V by 0 bases and J by 2 bases, and 11 bases separated the two germline ends. The CDR3 is 15 residues long. Germline lookup yields CDR1 SGHRS and CDR2 YFSETQ. The CDR3 region is CASSLVTAQNYGYTF. The CDR3 DNA is TGCGCCAGCAGCTTGGTGACAGCCCAAAACTATGGCTACACCTTC.

The rearrangement uses TRBV9 and TRBJ1-3; no clear D gene. Trimming took off 3 bases at V and 4 bases at J, with 5 bases between the two ends. The CDR3 has 12 residues. Germline V gene sequence: CDR1 SGDLS, CDR2 YYNGEE. CDR3 loop: CASSEYGNTIYF. CDR3 in DNA: TGTGCCAGCAGCGAGTACGGAAACACCATATATTTT.

The CDR3 region is CASSDQLTGELFF. The DNA of the CDR3 is TGTGCCAGCTCAGATCAGTTAACCGGGGAGCTGTTTTTT. V and J are TRBV18 and TRBJ2-2; D is ambiguous. Germline CDR1 is KGHSH and CDR2 is LQKENI. V shed 5 bases and J shed 5 bases, with 9 bases lying between them. CDR3 length: 13 residues. The full variable domain, in which reference TRBV18 and TRBJ2-2 provide the parts outside the CDR3, is NAGVMQNPRHLVRRRGQEARLRCSPMKGHSHVYWYRQLPEEGLKFMVYLQKENIIDESGMPKERFSAEFPKEGPSILRIQQVVRGDSAAYFCASSDQLTGELFFGEGSRLTVL.

In its sample, this clone was seen once. The chain links TRBV10-2 to TRBJ2-3; D is perhaps TRBD1 or TRBD2 (7 bases each). CDR1 and CDR2 (germline): WSHSY, SAAADI. CDR3 length: 14 residues. Trimming took off 6 bases at V and 5 bases at J, with 15 bases between the two ends. The CDR3 DNA reads TGCGCCAGCAGAAACAGGGGAGGGGAAGATACGCAGTATTTT. Its protein is CASRNRGGEDTQYF.

The chain carries TRBV27 and TRBJ2-4; unclear D gene. The CDR3 loop spans 14 amino acids. Germline values: CDR1 MNHEY, CDR2 SMNVEV (reference sequence). Trimming left V 8 bases short and J 0 bases short, with 11 bases between. CDR3 loop: CASSAELAKNIQYF. CDR3 sequence (DNA): TGTGCCAGCTCGGCGGAGTTAGCCAAAAACATTCAGTACTTC.

The rearrangement links TRBV7-2 to TRBJ2-7; D call uncertain. Trimming took 5 bases from V and 0 from J, leaving 11 bases between them. This CDR3 has 14 residues. Germline-derived CDR1 and CDR2 are SGHTA and FQGNSA. The CDR3 sequence: CASSEYGPSYEQYF. The CDR3 bases are TGTGCCAGCAGCGAGTACGGGCCCTCCTACGAGCAGTACTTC. The entire variable domain, with the rest obtained from reference TRBV7-2 and TRBJ2-7, is as follows: GAGVSQSPSNKVTEKGKDVELRCDPISGHTALYWYRQSLGQGLEFLIYFQGNSAPDKSGLPSDRFSAERTGGSVSTLTIQRTQQEDSAVYLCASSEYGPSYEQYFGPGTRLTVT.

The J gene is TRBJ1-6, the V gene TRBV30; no firm D call. The V end lost 3 bases, the J end lost 2 bases, and 5 bases lay between the germline ends. The CDR3 totals 13 residues. CDR1 and CDR2 from the germline V gene are GTSNPN and SVGIG (reference sequence). CDR3: CAWRHPYNSPLHF. Written as DNA, the CDR3 is TGTGCCTGGAGACACCCCTATAATTCACCCCTCCACTTT.

A remark on this clone: This specimen includes other DNA sequences encoding the same CDR3. V is TRBV27 and J is TRBJ1-1; D gene uncertain. Trimming shortened V by 3 bases and J by 4 bases, and 9 bases separated the two germline ends. The CDR3 is made up of 13 amino acids. Germline V gives CDR1 MNHEY, CDR2 SMNVEV (reference sequence). This chain's CDR3 is CASSFSGGTEAFF. CDR3 DNA sequence: TGTGCCAGCAGTTTCAGTGGAGGCACTGAAGCTTTCTTT.

The chain recombines TRBV18 with TRBJ2-7, with 9 nucleotides matching TRBD1. This CDR3 is 14 amino acids long. CDR1 and CDR2 from the germline V gene are KGHSH and LQKENI. V lost 5 bases to trimming and J lost 2 bases; unmatched junction nucleotides: 4. The CDR3 loop reads CASSTGTGPYEQYF. The DNA of the CDR3 is TGTGCCAGCTCAACCGGGACAGGGCCCTACGAGCAGTACTTC.

The chain couples TRBV28 to TRBJ2-7, with D possibly TRBD2 on 7 matching bases. Trimming removed 7 bases at V and 7 bases at J, with 17 bases between. The CDR3 is 13 amino acids. In germline, CDR1 is MDHEN, CDR2 SYDVKM. The CDR3 region is CASTIPGGHEQYF. In nucleotides, the CDR3 is TGTGCCAGCACCATCCCCGGGGGGCATGAGCAGTACTTC.

J is TRBJ1-5 and V is TRBV28; no reliable D call. Looked up from germline, CDR1 is MDHEN and CDR2 is SYDVKM. This CDR3 spans 12 amino acids. Trimming stripped 5 bases from V and 6 bases from J, with 8 bases between. CDR3 DNA sequence: TGTGCCAGCAGTCAGACATCTCAGCCCCAGCATTTT. It yields the protein CASSQTSQPQHF. Full variable domain (rest looked up from reference TRBV28 and TRBJ1-5): DVKVTQSSRYLVKRTGEKVFLECVQDMDHENMFWYRQDPGLGLRLIYFSYDVKMKEKGDIPEGYSVSREKKERFSLILESASTNQTSMYLCASSQTSQPQHFGDGTRLSIL.

This rearrangement joins TRBV11-2 to TRBJ2-7, with D tentatively TRBD1 (5 bases). Germline CDR1 reads SGHAT; CDR2 reads FQNNGV. CDR3 length: 16 amino acids. Trimming shortened V by 1 base and J by 6 bases, and 19 bases separated the two germline ends. CDR3 protein: CASSLGQFSSRAEQYF. The DNA for the CDR3 is TGTGCCAGCAGCTTAGGACAGTTTTCCTCCAGGGCCGAGCAGTACTTC.

The chain recombines TRBV19 with TRBJ2-2; TRBD2 aligns across 10 bases. The CDR3 has 15 amino acids. Germline CDR1 and CDR2: LNHDA and SQIVND (reference sequence). The V segment lost 11 bases and the J segment 4 bases; nucleotides outside the gene matches: 10. For the CDR3, the DNA is TGTGCCGCCCGGACTAGCGGATACTCCACCGGGGAGCTGTTTTTT. This codes for CAARTSGYSTGELFF.

This chain links TRBV7-3 with TRBJ2-3; D remains ambiguous. The V end lost 0 bases, the J end lost 3 bases, and 10 bases lay between the germline ends. CDR3 length: 15 amino acids. Germline V gene sequence: CDR1 SGHTA, CDR2 FQGTGA. CDR3 DNA sequence: TGTGCCAGCAGCTTAACGGGCACCCCGACAGATACGCAGTATTTT. This encodes CASSLTGTPTDTQYF.